The subject of this entry is one T cell receptor (beta chain). This sample was taken from a study of blood T cell repertoires in COVID-19. About the research overall: The United States, Italy and Spain provided the acute and convalescent COVID-19 samples. PBMCs, B-cell-depleted T cells, or T cells provided the cDNA or gDNA that made up the material.

Per the original methods: Amplification of reference gene primers provided the estimated nucleated cell counts. Libraries were prepared by immunoSEQ multiplex PCR; TCRdb keeps only in-frame clonotypes and omits some of them. The DNA gave D and trimming, while V, J and clone size come from that table. The repertoire includes roughly 160,000 clones, roughly nine tenths of them detected once, and around 0.53% sits in the top ten. The CDR3 has 13 amino acids. Germline CDR1 reads MDHEN; CDR2 reads SYDVKM. V lost 6 bases and J 5 bases, leaving 11 bases between the germline ends. The clonotype comes from a man in his fifties with acute or convalescent COVID-19. Material for sequencing was peripheral blood. The J gene is TRBJ1-5, the V gene TRBV28, with a tentative D call TRBD1 (6 bases). CDR3 region: CASSWDTDQPQHF. The CDR3 nucleotides read TGTGCCAGCAGCTGGGACACAGATCAGCCCCAGCATTTT.